The 12 T cell receptor beta chains in this list originate from one sample, sequenced in a study of technical replicates of blood from several donors. Repertoires were generated with immunoSEQ multiplex PCR, while TCRdb's copy carries only in-frame clones and drops some. The table lists around 73,000 clones, approximately 91% of them singletons, with 4% to 5% in the top ten. Sequenced: PBMCs. Receptors originate from a human donor in good health. Some clones in this sample may be carry-over from other donors' samples.

The rearrangement joins TRBV9 to TRBJ2-5, with 7 bases identical to TRBD2. Germline V gene lookup returns CDR1 SGDLS and CDR2 YYNGEE. The CDR3 length is 13 residues. Unmatched junction bases numbered 1, after V lost 0 bases and J lost 5 bases. The CDR3 bases are TGTGCCAGCAGCGTAGACGGGGGGGAGACCCAGTACTTC. Its translation: CASSVDGGETQYF.

The chain links TRBV5-1 to TRBJ2-2; D is possibly TRBD1 (6 bases). This CDR3 is 14 amino acids long. V was pared by 0 bases and J by 6 bases, with 9 bases between. Germline V CDR1 and CDR2: SGHRS, YFSETQ. CDR3 in amino acids: CASSLANRAGELFF. CDR3 sequence (DNA): TGCGCCAGCAGCTTGGCAAACAGGGCCGGGGAGCTGTTTTTT.

The chain couples TRBV5-1 to TRBJ2-3; possible D gene TRBD2, 7 bases. The germline V gene has CDR1 SGHRS and CDR2 YFSETQ. The CDR3 totals 14 residues. With 3 bases removed from V and 3 bases from J, the gap between germline ends came to 11 bases. CDR3 DNA: TGCGCCAGCAGCTGGGGGGGCCGTACAGATACGCAGTATTTT. As protein: CASSWGGRTDTQYF.

The rearrangement joins TRBV11-2 to TRBJ2-7; 13 nucleotides line up with TRBD2. The CDR3 runs to 18 residues. Germline values: CDR1 SGHAT, CDR2 FQNNGV. V shed 0 bases and J 5 bases; nucleotides not matched to a gene: 10. CDR3 in amino acids: CASSLDRGLAGVGHEQYF. For the CDR3, the DNA is TGTGCCAGCAGCTTAGATAGAGGACTAGCGGGAGTCGGACACGAGCAGTACTTC.

The chain uses TRBV12-5 and TRBJ1-6; 8 positions match TRBD1. Looked up from germline, CDR1 is LGHNT and CDR2 is FRNRAP. Germline trimming cut 5 bases from V and 5 bases from J; bases unmatched to any gene: 5. This CDR3 has 15 residues. CDR3 nucleotide sequence: TGTGCTAGTGGTCGGGACAGGAGTCATAATTCACCCCTCCACTTT. This sequence encodes CASGRDRSHNSPLHF.

The chain couples TRBV15 to TRBJ2-7; 8 bases fit TRBD1. The V gene's germline CDR1 is LNHNV and CDR2 YYDKDF (reference sequence). There are 14 residues in the CDR3. The junction had 2 bases not matched to a gene; V was cut back by 2 bases and J by 2 bases. CDR3 nucleotides: TGTGCCACCAGCAGAACGGACAGGGCCTACGAGCAGTACTTC. As protein: CATSRTDRAYEQYF.

The V and J genes are TRBV18 and TRBJ1-6, with TRBD1 identical over 7 bases. This CDR3 has 15 amino acids. The V gene's germline CDR1 is KGHSH and CDR2 LQKENI. V was clipped by 3 bases and J by 7 bases; unmatched bases: 6. The CDR3 region is CASSPGPGQNSPLHF. CDR3 DNA: TGTGCCAGCTCACCGGGTCCGGGACAGAATTCACCCCTCCACTTT.

In its sample, this clone was seen a few times. The rearrangement links TRBV27 to TRBJ1-1; weak D call: TRBD1 (5 bases). Germline V gene lookup returns CDR1 MNHEY and CDR2 SMNVEV (reference sequence). Trimming shortened V by 8 bases and J by 1 base, and 11 bases separated the two germline ends. The CDR3 totals 13 residues. CDR3 bases: TGTGCCAGCGCCTCCAGGGAGAACACTGAAGCTTTCTTT. It codes for CASASRENTEAFF.

V usage is TRBV7-2 and J usage is TRBJ1-2; TRBD1 is a possible D gene (6 bases). The CDR3 runs to 14 residues. From germline, CDR1 is SGHTA and CDR2 FQGNSA. V was clipped by 1 base and J by 0 bases, with 6 bases between them. CDR3 nucleotide sequence: TGTGCCAGCAGCTTAGGGACAGCTAACTATGGCTACACCTTC. Protein product: CASSLGTANYGYTF.

This clone was recorded once. V gene TRBV7-2 combines with J gene TRBJ1-2; maybe TRBD1 (6 bases). The germline V gene has CDR1 SGHTA and CDR2 FQGNSA. CDR3 length equals 13 residues. With 5 bases removed from V and 2 bases from J, the gap between germline ends came to 9 bases. The CDR3 is CASSPDRNYGYTF. The CDR3 nucleotides read TGTGCCAGCAGCCCCGACAGGAACTATGGCTACACCTTC.

This clone occurred a few times. The chain is built from TRBV6-6 and TRBJ1-4; 9 nucleotides line up with TRBD1. J lost 12 bases, V lost 2 bases, and 13 bases had no gene match. Germline CDR1 MNHNY, CDR2 SVGAGI (reference sequence). The CDR3 length is 16 residues. CDR3 sequence: CASSYATGGIPIELFF. The CDR3 bases are TGTGCCAGCAGTTACGCGACAGGGGGAATTCCGATAGAACTGTTTTTT.

V usage is TRBV5-1 and J usage is TRBJ2-5, with a weak D call TRBD1 (5 bases). The germline V and J ends were trimmed by 0 bases and 5 bases, with 14 bases remaining between them. The CDR3 covers 15 residues. Germline CDR1 reads SGHRS; CDR2 reads YFSETQ. Here the CDR3 reads CASSLVAGSTETQYF. The CDR3 nucleotides read TGCGCCAGCAGCTTGGTTGCAGGGTCGACGGAGACCCAGTACTTC.